This passage covers 9 T cell receptor beta chains from one sample sequenced in a study of T cell repertoires in cytomegalovirus infection. TCRdb reprocessed the reads with MiXCR, giving one entry per CDR3 protein. The sample contains around 710,000 distinct CDR3 sequences, almost 30% of which appear only once. Their recognized antigens are unknown. The sample here was cultured CD8+ T cells from PBMCs, taken from culture after CMV antigen stimulation. The receptors were sampled from a human donor in good health (CMV status not recorded). Some clones in this sample may be carry-over from other donors' samples.

The chain has TRBV3-1 and TRBJ1-6; D perhaps matches TRBD1 (6 bases). Germline lookup yields CDR1 LGHDT and CDR2 YNNKEL (reference sequence). V lost 3 bases and J lost 10, with 25 bases in between. The CDR3 spans 18 residues. Here the CDR3 reads CASSHFPRGRIANSPLHF. Here the CDR3 DNA reads TGTGCCAGCAGCCATTTCCCCAGGGGAAGGATCGCGAACTCACCCCTCCACTTT.

Remarks on this clonotype: Compared with germline, one end of the junction differs, possibly owing to a read error. This chain uses TRBV7-9 with TRBJ2-2, with TRBD1 as a possible D gene (5 bases). This CDR3 spans 15 amino acids. Germline CDR1 and CDR2: SEHNR and FQNEAQ (reference sequence). CDR3 sequence: CASSLGQGLSGELFF. Written as DNA, the CDR3 is TGTGCTAGCAGCTTAGGCCAGGGTCTATCCGGGGAGCTGTTTTTT.

This clonotype was counted only a few times. The rearrangement uses TRBV4-1 and TRBJ2-1; D might be TRBD2 (5 bases). The germline V and J ends were trimmed by 4 bases and 4 bases, with 11 bases remaining between them. This CDR3 is built from 14 residues. CDR1 MGHRA and CDR2 YSYEKL come from the germline V gene. The CDR3, as DNA: TGCGCCAGCAGCCTCAATGGGGAGTACAATGAGCAGTTCTTC. The encoded protein is CASSLNGEYNEQFF.

The chain couples TRBV6-5 to TRBJ1-2; 9 bases agree with TRBD1. Looked up from germline, CDR1 is MNHEY and CDR2 is SVGAGI. The V and J ends lost 1 base and 3 bases, in that order; junction bases with no gene match: 9. The CDR3 runs to 17 residues. The CDR3: CASSYLDRGSVDYGYTF. CDR3 nucleotides: TGTGCCAGCAGTTACTTGGACAGGGGAAGTGTCGACTATGGCTACACCTTC.

The chain uses TRBV6-5 and TRBJ2-3; maybe TRBD2 (6 bases). The CDR3 contains 14 residues. Germline V lookup: CDR1 MNHEY, CDR2 SVGAGI. V was clipped by 2 bases and J by 3 bases, with 9 bases between them. The CDR3 loop is CASSYGRGTDTQYF. The CDR3 bases are TGTGCCAGCAGTTACGGGCGGGGTACAGATACGCAGTATTTT.

This clonotype appeared a few times. CDR3 protein: CASSWLGGAGNEQFF. CDR3 nucleotide sequence: TGTGCCAGCAGCTGGCTCGGGGGGGCCGGGAATGAGCAGTTCTTC. The chain has TRBV7-6 and TRBJ2-1; TRBD2 agrees at 8 bases. Germline loops: CDR1 SGHVS, CDR2 FNYEAQ. The CDR3 is 15 residues long. The V segment lost 4 bases and the J segment 7 bases; nucleotides outside the gene matches: 9.

CDR3 nucleotide sequence: TGTGCCAGTAGGTTACAGGGGGCCAACGTCCTGACTTTC. Amino acids: CASRLQGANVLTF. The chain is built from TRBV19 and TRBJ2-6; D unresolved. The V gene lost 6 bases and the J gene lost 4 bases, with 7 bases spanning the gap. Germline loops: CDR1 LNHDA, CDR2 SQIVND (reference sequence). The CDR3 runs 13 residues.

This clonotype came up many times. This sequence joins TRBV7-6 and TRBJ1-1; 9 bases agree with TRBD1. Unmatched junction bases numbered 4, after V lost 1 base and J lost 1 base. CDR3 length: 16 residues. Germline V lookup: CDR1 SGHVS, CDR2 FNYEAQ. The CDR3 sequence is CASSLGTGATNTEAFF. The CDR3 bases are TGTGCCAGCAGCTTAGGGACAGGGGCTACGAACACTGAAGCTTTCTTT.

Many counts were recorded for this clonotype. The chain is built from TRBV12-3 or TRBV12-4 and TRBJ1-5; D call uncertain. The V and J ends lost 2 bases and 8 bases respectively, with 4 bases between them. The CDR3 has 11 residues. In DNA, the CDR3 is TGTGCCAGCAGTTTAAATGAGCCCCAGCATTTT. Residues: CASSLNEPQHF.